This T cell receptor beta chain originates from a study of siplizumab effects on memory and regulatory T cells. CDR3 length equals 17 residues. CDR1 is MGHRA, CDR2 YSYEKL, per germline. The germline V and J ends were trimmed by 1 base and 5 bases, with 18 bases remaining between them. The protocol was immunoSEQ multiplex PCR, while the TCRdb copy is restricted to in-frame clones and leaves out a portion. The data contain more than 85,000 clones, 94% of them seen just once; the ten biggest clones take up approximately 0.66%. The chain joins TRBV4-1 to TRBJ2-1, with D possibly TRBD2 on 7 matching bases. The sample comprised Tregs sorted from blood. This sequence was found in a human donor in good health. CDR3 region: CASSQADGGAGDNEQFF. The CDR3 DNA is TGCGCCAGCAGCCAAGCCGATGGGGGGGCAGGGGACAATGAGCAGTTCTTC.